This TCR beta chain originates from a study of human thymus T cells. CDR3 size: 16 residues. The trim removed 2 bases at V and 0 bases at J, leaving 7 bases unmatched. Germline-derived CDR1 and CDR2 are LGHNA and YSLEER. Obtained as resections during corrective heart surgery, the thymus tissue was then studied. Sequencing was performed with immunoSEQ multiplex PCR; in TCRdb, only in-frame clones are kept and a portion is missing. The sample has some 120,000 clones, 90% to 95% seen once. The chain couples TRBV4-3 to TRBJ2-7, with 7 bases identical to TRBD2. This clonotype was obtained from a boy in the first two years of life with a congenital heart defect but otherwise immunologically healthy. Specimen: thymus tissue. CDR3 in DNA: TGCGCCAGCAGCCAATTTCGGGGCGGGAGCTCCTACGAGCAGTACTTC. It is translated as CASSQFRGGSSYEQYF.